This TCR beta chain appears in the sequencing data of a study of cytomegalovirus exposure and HLA in healthy donors. General study results and limits: Association with HLA alleles at 0.05 false discovery rate was found for around 15,000 TCR beta sequences in a later analysis. In a later analysis, HLA-associated TCR beta chains were more clonally expanded than equally common others.

Donors were nominally healthy when sampled, though unrecorded immune exposures were likely. Both 60 Vbeta primers and 13 Jbeta primers went into the PCR. Measured with immunoSEQ multiplex PCR; TCRdb has only the in-frame clones, and not every one. The repertoire table contains 200,000 to 250,000 clones. As for this clone: Its antigen is currently unknown.

This clonotype was sampled from a girl aged 2-9 years in good health and CMV-seropositive. The sequenced sample consisted of PBMCs.

In DNA form, the CDR3 reads TGTGCCGGCCTCCGGGACAGGTACACTGAAGCTTTCTTT. Amino acids: CAGLRDRYTEAFF. The V call is TRBV2, the J call TRBJ1-1; TRBD1 aligns across 8 bases. Germline-derived CDR1 and CDR2 are SNHLY and FYNNEI. This CDR3 is built from 13 residues. V shed 11 bases and J 3 bases; nucleotides not matched to a gene: 8.